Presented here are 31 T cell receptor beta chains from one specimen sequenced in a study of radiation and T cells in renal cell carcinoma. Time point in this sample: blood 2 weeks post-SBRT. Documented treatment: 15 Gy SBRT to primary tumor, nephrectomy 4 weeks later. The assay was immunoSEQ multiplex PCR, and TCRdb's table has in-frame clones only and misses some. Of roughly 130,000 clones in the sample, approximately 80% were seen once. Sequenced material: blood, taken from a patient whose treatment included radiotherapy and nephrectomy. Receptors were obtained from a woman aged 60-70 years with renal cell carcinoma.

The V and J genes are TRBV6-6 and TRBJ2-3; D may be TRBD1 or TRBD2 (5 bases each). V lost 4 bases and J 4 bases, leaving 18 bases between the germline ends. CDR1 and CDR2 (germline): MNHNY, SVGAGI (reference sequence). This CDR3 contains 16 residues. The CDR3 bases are TGTGCCAGCAGTTTCCTCCGGGACCCACAGGCAGATACGCAGTATTTT. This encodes CASSFLRDPQADTQYF.

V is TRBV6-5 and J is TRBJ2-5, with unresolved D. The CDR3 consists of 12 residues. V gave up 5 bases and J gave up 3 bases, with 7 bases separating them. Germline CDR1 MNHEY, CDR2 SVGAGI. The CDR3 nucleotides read TGTGCCAGCAGTGATACCAAAGAGACCCAGTACTTC. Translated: CASSDTKETQYF.

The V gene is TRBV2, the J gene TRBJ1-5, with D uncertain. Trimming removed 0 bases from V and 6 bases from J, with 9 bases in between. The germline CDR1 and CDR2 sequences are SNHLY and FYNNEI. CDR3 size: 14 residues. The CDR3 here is CASSEAPRGQPQHF. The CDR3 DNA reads TGTGCCAGCAGTGAAGCGCCACGGGGTCAGCCCCAGCATTTT.

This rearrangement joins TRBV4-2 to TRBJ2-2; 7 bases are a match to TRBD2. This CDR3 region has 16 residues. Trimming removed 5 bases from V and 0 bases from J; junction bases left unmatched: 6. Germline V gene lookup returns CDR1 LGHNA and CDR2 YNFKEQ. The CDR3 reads CASSLIAGANTGELFF. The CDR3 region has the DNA TGTGCCAGCAGCTTAATCGCGGGGGCGAACACCGGGGAGCTGTTTTTT.

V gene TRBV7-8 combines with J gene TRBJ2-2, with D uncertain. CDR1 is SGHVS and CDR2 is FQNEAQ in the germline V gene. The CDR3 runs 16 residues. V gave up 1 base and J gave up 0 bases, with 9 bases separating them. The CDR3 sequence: CASSLVPPSNTGELFF. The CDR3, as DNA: TGTGCCAGCAGCTTAGTTCCGCCCTCGAACACCGGGGAGCTGTTTTTT.

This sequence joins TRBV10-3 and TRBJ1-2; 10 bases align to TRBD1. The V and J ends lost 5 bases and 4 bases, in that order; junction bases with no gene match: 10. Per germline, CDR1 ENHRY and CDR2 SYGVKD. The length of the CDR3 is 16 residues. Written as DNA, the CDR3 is TGTGCCATCAGTAGGGCGACAGGGGGCTCCACCTATGGCTACACCTTC. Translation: CAISRATGGSTYGYTF.

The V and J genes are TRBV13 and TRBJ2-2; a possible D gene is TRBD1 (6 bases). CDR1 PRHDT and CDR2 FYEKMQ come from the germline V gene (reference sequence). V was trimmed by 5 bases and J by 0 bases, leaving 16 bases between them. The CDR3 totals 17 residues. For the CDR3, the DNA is TGTGCCAGCAGCCGCGAGGGGGACCCTGCGAACACCGGGGAGCTGTTTTTT. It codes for CASSREGDPANTGELFF.

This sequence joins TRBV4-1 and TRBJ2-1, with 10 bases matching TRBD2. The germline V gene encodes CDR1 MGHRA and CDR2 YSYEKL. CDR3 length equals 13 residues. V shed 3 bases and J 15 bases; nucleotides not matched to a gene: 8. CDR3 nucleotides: TGCGCCAGCAGCCAGCTTACTAGCGGGAATCTGTTCTTC. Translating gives CASSQLTSGNLFF.

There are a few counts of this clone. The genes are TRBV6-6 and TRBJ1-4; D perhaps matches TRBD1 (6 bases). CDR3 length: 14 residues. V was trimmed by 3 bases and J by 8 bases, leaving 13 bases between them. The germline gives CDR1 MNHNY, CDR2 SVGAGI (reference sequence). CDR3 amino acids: CASSYGRGGEKLFF. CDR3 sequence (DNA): TGTGCCAGCAGTTATGGCAGGGGAGGAGAAAAACTGTTTTTT.

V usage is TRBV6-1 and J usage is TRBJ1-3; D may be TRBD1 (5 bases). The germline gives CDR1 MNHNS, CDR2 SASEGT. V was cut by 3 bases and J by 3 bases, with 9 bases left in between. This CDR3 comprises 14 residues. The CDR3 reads CASSDGRVGNTIYF. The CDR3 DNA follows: TGTGCCAGCAGTGATGGCAGGGTTGGAAACACCATATATTTT.

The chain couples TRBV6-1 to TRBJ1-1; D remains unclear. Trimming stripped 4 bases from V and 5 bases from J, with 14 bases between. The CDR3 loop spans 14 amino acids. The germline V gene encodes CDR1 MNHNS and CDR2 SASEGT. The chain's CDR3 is CASSALDRETEAFF. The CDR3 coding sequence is TGTGCCAGCAGTGCGTTGGACCGGGAGACTGAAGCTTTCTTT.

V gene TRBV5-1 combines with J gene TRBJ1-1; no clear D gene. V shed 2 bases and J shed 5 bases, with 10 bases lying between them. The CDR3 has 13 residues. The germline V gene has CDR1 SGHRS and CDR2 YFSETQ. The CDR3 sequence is CASSFLYGTEAFF. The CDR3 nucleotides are TGCGCCAGCAGCTTTCTGTACGGGACTGAAGCTTTCTTT.

The CDR3 DNA sequence: TGTGCCAGCAGCATCGTCGGGGGGGCCGGAGAGACCCAGTACTTC. It is translated as CASSIVGGAGETQYF. This chain links TRBV7-2 with TRBJ2-5; the match to TRBD2 covers 8 bases. Germline trimming cut 5 bases from V and 4 bases from J; bases unmatched to any gene: 9. Germline V gene data show CDR1 as SGHTA and CDR2 as FQGNSA. The CDR3 extends over 15 amino acids.

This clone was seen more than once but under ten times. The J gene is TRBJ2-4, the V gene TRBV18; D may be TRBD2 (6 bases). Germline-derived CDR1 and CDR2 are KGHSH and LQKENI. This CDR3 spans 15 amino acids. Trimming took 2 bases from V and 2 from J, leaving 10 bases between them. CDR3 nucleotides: TGTGCCAGCTCACCATCGGAGGGGACCAAAAACATTCAGTACTTC. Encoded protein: CASSPSEGTKNIQYF.

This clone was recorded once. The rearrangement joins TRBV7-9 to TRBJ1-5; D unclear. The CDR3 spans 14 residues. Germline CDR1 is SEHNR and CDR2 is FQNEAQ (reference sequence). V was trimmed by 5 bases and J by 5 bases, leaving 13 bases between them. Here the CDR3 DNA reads TGTGCCAGCAGCCGTTACAGTAGTGATCAGCCCCAGCATTTT. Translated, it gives CASSRYSSDQPQHF. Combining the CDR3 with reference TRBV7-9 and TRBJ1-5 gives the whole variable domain DTGVSQNPRHKITKRGQNVTFRCDPISEHNRLYWYRQTLGQGPEFLTYFQNEAQLEKSRLLSDRFSAERPKGSFSTLEIQRTEQGDSAMYLCASSRYSSDQPQHFGDGTRLSIL.

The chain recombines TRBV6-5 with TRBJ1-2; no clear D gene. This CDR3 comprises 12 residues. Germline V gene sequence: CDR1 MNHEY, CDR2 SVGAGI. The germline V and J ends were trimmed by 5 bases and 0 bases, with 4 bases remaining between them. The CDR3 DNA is TGTGCCAGCAGTCGTACTAACTATGGCTACACCTTC. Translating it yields CASSRTNYGYTF.

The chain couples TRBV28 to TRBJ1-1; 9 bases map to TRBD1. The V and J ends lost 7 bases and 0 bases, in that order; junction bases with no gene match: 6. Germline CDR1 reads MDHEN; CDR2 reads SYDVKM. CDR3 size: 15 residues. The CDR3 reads CASTGTGIMNTEAFF. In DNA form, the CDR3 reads TGTGCCAGCACGGGGACAGGGATCATGAACACTGAAGCTTTCTTT.

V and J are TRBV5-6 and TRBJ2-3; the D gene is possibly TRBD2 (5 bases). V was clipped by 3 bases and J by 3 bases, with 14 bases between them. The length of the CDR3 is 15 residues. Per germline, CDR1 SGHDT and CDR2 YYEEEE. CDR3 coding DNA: TGTGCCAGCAGCTGGGGTGGCAGAGGGACAGATACGCAGTATTTT. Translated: CASSWGGRGTDTQYF.

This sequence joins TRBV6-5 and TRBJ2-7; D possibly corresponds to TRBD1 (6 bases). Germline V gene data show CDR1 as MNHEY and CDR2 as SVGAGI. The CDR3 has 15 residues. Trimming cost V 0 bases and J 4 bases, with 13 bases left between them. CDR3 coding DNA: TGTGCCAGCAGTTACTCCCCCCGGGACAATTACGAGCAGTACTTC. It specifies CASSYSPRDNYEQYF.

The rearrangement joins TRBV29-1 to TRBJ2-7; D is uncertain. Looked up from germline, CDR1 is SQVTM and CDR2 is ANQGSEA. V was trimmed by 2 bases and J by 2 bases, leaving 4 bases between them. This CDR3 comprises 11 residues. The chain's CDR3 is CSVEIPYEQYF. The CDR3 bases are TGCAGCGTTGAAATTCCCTACGAGCAGTACTTC.

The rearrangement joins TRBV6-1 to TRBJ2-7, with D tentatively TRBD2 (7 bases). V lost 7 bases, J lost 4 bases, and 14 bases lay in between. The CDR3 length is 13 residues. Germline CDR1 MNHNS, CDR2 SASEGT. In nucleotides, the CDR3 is TGTGCCAGCACCCCACGGGGGGCTTACGAGCAGTACTTC. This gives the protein CASTPRGAYEQYF.

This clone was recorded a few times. CDR3 DNA sequence: TGTGCCAGCAGTTTATTTGGGGGCGCGGGTGGCTACACCTTC. This encodes CASSLFGGAGGYTF. The chain combines TRBV28 with TRBJ1-2; tentatively, D is TRBD1 (6 bases). The CDR3 loop spans 14 amino acids. The germline V gene has CDR1 MDHEN and CDR2 SYDVKM. The germline V and J ends were trimmed by 1 base and 7 bases, with 13 bases remaining between them.

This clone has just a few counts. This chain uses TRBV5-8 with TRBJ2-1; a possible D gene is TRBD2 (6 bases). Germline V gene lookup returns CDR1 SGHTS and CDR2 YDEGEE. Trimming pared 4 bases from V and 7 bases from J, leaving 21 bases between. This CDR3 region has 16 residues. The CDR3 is CASSLLGLVNTNEQFF. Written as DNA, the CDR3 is TGTGCCAGCAGCCTATTGGGACTGGTGAACACGAATGAGCAGTTCTTC.

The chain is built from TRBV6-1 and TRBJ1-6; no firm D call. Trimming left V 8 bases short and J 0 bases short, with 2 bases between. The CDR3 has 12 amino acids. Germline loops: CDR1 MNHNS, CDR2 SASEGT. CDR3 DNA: TGTGCCAGCCTCTCCTATAATTCACCCCTCCACTTT. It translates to CASLSYNSPLHF.

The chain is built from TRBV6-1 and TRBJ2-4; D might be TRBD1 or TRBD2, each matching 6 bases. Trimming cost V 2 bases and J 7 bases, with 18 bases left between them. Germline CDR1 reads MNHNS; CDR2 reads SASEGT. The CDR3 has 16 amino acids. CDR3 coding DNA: TGTGCCAGCAGTGAAAGGGGGACTCCCAGGGAGAACATTCAGTACTTC. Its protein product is CASSERGTPRENIQYF.

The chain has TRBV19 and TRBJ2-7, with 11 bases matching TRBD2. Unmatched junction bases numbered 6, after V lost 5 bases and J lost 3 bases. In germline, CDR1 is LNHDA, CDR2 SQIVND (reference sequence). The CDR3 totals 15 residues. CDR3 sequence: CASSLGTSGIYEQYF. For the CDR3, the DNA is TGTGCCAGTAGTCTCGGGACTAGCGGTATCTACGAGCAGTACTTC.

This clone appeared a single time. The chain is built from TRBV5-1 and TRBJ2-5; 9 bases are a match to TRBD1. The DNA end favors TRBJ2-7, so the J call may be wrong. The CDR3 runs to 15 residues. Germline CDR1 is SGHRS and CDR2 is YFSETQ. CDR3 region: CASSLEGQGGHEQYF. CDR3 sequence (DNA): TGCGCCAGCAGCTTGGAGGGACAGGGAGGCCACGAGCAGTACTTC.

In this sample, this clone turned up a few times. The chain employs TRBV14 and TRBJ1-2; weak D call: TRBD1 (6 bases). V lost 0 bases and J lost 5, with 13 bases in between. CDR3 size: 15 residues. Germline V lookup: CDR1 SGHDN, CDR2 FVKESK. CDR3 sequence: CASSQEGGQTYGYTF. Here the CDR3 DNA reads TGTGCCAGCAGCCAAGAGGGAGGACAGACTTATGGCTACACCTTC. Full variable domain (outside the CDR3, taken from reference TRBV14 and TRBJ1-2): EAGVTQFPSHSVIEKGQTVTLRCDPISGHDNLYWYRRVMGKEIKFLLHFVKESKQDESGMPNNRFLAERTGGTYSTLKVQPAELEDSGVYFCASSQEGGQTYGYTFGSGTRLTVV.

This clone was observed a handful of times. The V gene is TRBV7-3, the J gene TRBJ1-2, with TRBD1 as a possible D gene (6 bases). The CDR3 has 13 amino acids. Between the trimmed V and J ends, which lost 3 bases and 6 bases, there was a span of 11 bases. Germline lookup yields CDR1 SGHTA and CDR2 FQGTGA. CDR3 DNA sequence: TGTGCCAGCAGCTTCGGGGGGCGGAATGGCTACACCTTC. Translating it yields CASSFGGRNGYTF.

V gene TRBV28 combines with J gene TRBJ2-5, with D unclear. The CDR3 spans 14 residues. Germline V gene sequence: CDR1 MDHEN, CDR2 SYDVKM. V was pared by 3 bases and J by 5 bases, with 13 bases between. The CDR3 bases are TGTGCCAGCAGTTTCTTAAGGGTCGGCGAGACCCAGTACTTC. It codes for CASSFLRVGETQYF.

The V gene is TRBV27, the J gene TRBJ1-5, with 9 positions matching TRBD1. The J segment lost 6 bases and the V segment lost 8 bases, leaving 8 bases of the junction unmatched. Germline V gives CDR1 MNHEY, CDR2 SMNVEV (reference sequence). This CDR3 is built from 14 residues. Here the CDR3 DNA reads TGTGCCAGCCGCCCACAGGGGGCATTTCAGCCCCAGCATTTT. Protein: CASRPQGAFQPQHF.